This T cell receptor beta chain was captured in a study of blood T cell repertoires in COVID-19. Recruitment covered about 26 US areas and drew participants whose ages spanned roughly 18 to 100 years. Notes on this clone: A read error may account for a junction end that differs from germline.

In the authors' workflow: How many nucleated cells were present was estimated from reference gene primer amplification. Data came from immunoSEQ multiplex PCR; TCRdb stores just in-frame clones and leaves some out. V and J calls and clone size are as listed in that table; D and trimming were resolved from the DNA. This table has 300,000 to 350,000 clones, almost 90% appearing once. The germline gives CDR1 SSHAT, CDR2 FNYEAQ (reference sequence). CDR3 length: 15 amino acids. This clonotype originated in a woman in her 30s who had been exposed to COVID-19. Specimen: PBMCs or T cells enriched from blood (not recorded which). This chain joins TRBV7-7 and TRBJ2-3, with 10 bases fitting TRBD2. CDR3 DNA sequence: TGTGCTAGCAGCCCCAGCGGGAGGGCCACAGGTACGCAGTATTTT. This sequence encodes CASSPSGRATGTQYF.